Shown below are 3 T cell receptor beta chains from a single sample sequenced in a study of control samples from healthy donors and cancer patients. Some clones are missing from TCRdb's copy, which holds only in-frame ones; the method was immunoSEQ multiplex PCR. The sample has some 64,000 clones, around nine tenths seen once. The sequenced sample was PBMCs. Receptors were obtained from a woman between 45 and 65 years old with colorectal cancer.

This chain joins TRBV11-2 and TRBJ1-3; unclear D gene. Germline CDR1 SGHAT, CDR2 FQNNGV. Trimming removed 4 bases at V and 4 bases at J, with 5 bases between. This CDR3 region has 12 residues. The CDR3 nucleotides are TGTGCCAGCAGCTGGGCGGGAAACACCATATATTTT. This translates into CASSWAGNTIYF.

CDR3 bases: TGTGCCAGCAGCTACGGGACTAGCGGGAGTGTAGTCGGGGAGCTGTTTTTT. Its translation is CASSYGTSGSVVGELFF. The rearrangement links TRBV13 to TRBJ2-2; 14 positions match TRBD2. This CDR3 has 17 amino acids. Looked up from germline, CDR1 is PRHDT and CDR2 is FYEKMQ (reference sequence). Trimming at V came to 4 bases and at J to 7 bases, leaving 8 bases not matched to a gene.

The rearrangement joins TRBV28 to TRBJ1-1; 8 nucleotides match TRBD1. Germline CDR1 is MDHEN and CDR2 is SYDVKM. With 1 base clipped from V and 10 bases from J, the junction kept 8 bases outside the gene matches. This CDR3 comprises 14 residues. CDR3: CASSLYQGARPAFF. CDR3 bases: TGTGCCAGCAGTTTATATCAGGGGGCGCGTCCAGCTTTCTTT.